Listed below are T cell receptor beta chains from one sample, sequenced in a study of blood T cell repertoires in COVID-19. Generated by immunoSEQ multiplex PCR, the TCRdb table keeps only in-frame clones and is missing some. Counted here are roughly 180,000 clones, more than 80% occurring once; the ten biggest clones make up under 8.5%. The source material was peripheral blood. The source of these receptors is a human donor in a cohort sampled during active COVID-19. Each CDR3 is given with its conserved first and last residue. D genes are given only for firm matches. The size field is filled for only some rows; it gives once, few, many or a size class.

DNA,CDR3,D,V,J,size
TGTGCCAGCAGACCAGCGGGGGGGACTTGGGAGACCCAGTACTTC,CASRPAGGTWETQYF,TRBD2,TRBV7-2,TRBJ2-5,NA
TGCGCCAGCAGCGCCCGGGGAAACGCGTACGAGCAGTACTTC,CASSARGNAYEQYF,NA,TRBV5-1,TRBJ2-7,NA
TGTGCCAGCAGTTACGGGCAGGGTGAGACCCAGTACTTC,CASSYGQGETQYF,NA,TRBV6-6,TRBJ2-5,NA
TGTGCCAGCAGCATCGGGGGATCCTACAATGAGCAGTTCTTC,CASSIGGSYNEQFF,NA,TRBV25-1,TRBJ2-1,NA
TGTGCCAGCGGCCGACAGGGGGCCTATCAGCCCCAGCATTTT,CASGRQGAYQPQHF,TRBD1,TRBV2,TRBJ1-5,NA
TGCGCCAGCAGCCAACCACAGGGGGCGAAGGAAAAACTGTTTTTT,CASSQPQGAKEKLFF,TRBD1,TRBV4-1,TRBJ1-4,NA
TGTGCCAGTAGTATGGGCAGGGGTGGCAATCAGCCCCAGCATTTT,CASSMGRGGNQPQHF,NA,TRBV19,TRBJ1-5,medium-sized
TGTGCCAGCAGGGCCCCCGGGGATAACAATCAGCCCCAGCATTTT,CASRAPGDNNQPQHF,NA,TRBV25-1,TRBJ1-5,few
TGTGCCAGCAGCCCCCTGAGGGCTCTCTACAATGAGCAGTTCTTC,CASSPLRALYNEQFF,NA,TRBV3-1/TRBV3-2,TRBJ2-1,NA
TGTGCCAGCCTACTAGCGGGGGGGACAGATACGCAGTATTTT,CASLLAGGTDTQYF,TRBD2,TRBV3-1/TRBV3-2,TRBJ2-3,NA
TGTGCCAGCAGCGGCACGGGACAGGGTAATTCACCCCTCCACTTT,CASSGTGQGNSPLHF,TRBD1,TRBV9,TRBJ1-6,NA
TGTGCCAGCAGCGTGGACCCGGGACAGCCTTTTTACAATGAGCAGTTCTTC,CASSVDPGQPFYNEQFF,TRBD1,TRBV9,TRBJ2-1,NA
TGTGCCAGCAGCTTATCCGGGACAGGGATTACTGAAGCTTTCTTT,CASSLSGTGITEAFF,TRBD1,TRBV7-9,TRBJ1-1,NA
TGTGCCAGCAGCCAAGGGCCATTGACTAAAGGACGGAACACTGAAGCTTTCTTT,CASSQGPLTKGRNTEAFF,NA,TRBV3-1/TRBV3-2,TRBJ1-1,NA
TGTGCCAGCAACCCAGGCTTCACCTATGGCTACACCTTC,CASNPGFTYGYTF,NA,TRBV2,TRBJ1-2,few
TGTGCCAGCAGCTTAGATCCATTGCGGCCTGAAAAACTGTTTTTT,CASSLDPLRPEKLFF,NA,TRBV7-9,TRBJ1-4,NA
TGTGCCAGCAGCCAAGAAGTTGGGACACCTTCCTACGAGCAGTACTTC,CASSQEVGTPSYEQYF,NA,TRBV4-2,TRBJ2-7,once
TGTGCCAGCTCCAGGTACCGCGACTCACCCCTCCACTTT,CASSRYRDSPLHF,NA,TRBV7-3,TRBJ1-6,NA
TGTGCCAGCAGCTTAGAGGGGTTAGCGGGGGGTCAAGAGACCCAGTACTTC,CASSLEGLAGGQETQYF,TRBD2,TRBV11-2,TRBJ2-5,once
TGCGCCAGCAGCTCGGACAGGGCTGGAAACACCATATATTTT,CASSSDRAGNTIYF,TRBD1,TRBV5-1,TRBJ1-3,few
TGTGCCAGCAGCTGGGTCGGGACTACCCTCTCCTACGAGCAGTACTTC,CASSWVGTTLSYEQYF,TRBD2,TRBV7-8,TRBJ2-7,NA
TGTGCCAGCGGGGAACAGGGAACCCTTAACTATGGCTACACCTTC,CASGEQGTLNYGYTF,NA,TRBV7-9,TRBJ1-2,NA
TGTGCCAGTAGTATGGGACAGGGATACGAGCAGTACTTC,CASSMGQGYEQYF,TRBD1,TRBV19,TRBJ2-7,NA
TGCGCCAGCAAACTGGCGGGGGGAGGCACTGAAGCTTTCTTT,CASKLAGGGTEAFF,NA,TRBV5-1,TRBJ1-1,NA
TGTGCCAGCAGCTCGCCCCCCGGGACAAAGTCTTTC,CASSSPPGTKSF,NA,TRBV7-9,TRBJ2-7,NA
TGTGCCAGCAGTTTATCGACCGGGACTAGCGACTACGAGCAGTACTTC,CASSLSTGTSDYEQYF,TRBD2,TRBV27,TRBJ2-7,NA
TGTGCCATCAGTGGTCGGGCTAGCGGGGGGATGAACTACGAGCAGTACTTC,CAISGRASGGMNYEQYF,TRBD2,TRBV10-3,TRBJ2-7,NA